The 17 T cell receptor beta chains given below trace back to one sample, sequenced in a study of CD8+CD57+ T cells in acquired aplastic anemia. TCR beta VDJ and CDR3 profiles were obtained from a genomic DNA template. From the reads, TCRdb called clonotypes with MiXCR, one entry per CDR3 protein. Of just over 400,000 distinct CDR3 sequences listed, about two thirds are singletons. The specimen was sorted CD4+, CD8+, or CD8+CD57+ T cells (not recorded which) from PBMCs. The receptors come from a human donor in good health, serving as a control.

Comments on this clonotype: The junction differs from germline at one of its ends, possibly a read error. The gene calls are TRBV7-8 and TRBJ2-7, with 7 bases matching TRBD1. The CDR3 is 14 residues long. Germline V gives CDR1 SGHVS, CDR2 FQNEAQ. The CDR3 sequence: CASSSRGQFDEKYF. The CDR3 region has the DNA TGTGCCAGCAGCTCCCGGGGACAGTTCGACGAGAAGTACTTC.

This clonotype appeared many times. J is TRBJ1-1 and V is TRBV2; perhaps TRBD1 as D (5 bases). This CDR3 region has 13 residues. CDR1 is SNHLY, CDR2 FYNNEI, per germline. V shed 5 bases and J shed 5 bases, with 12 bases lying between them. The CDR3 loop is CASSIGAWTEAFF. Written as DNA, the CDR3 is TGTGCCAGCAGTATCGGGGCGTGGACTGAAGCTTTCTTT.

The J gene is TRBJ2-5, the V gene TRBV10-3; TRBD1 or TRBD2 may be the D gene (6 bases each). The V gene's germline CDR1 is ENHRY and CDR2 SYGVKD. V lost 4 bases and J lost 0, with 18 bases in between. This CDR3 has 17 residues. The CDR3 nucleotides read TGTGCCATCAGTGCGGGGCTCGGGGGCCGTGACCAAGAGACCCAGTACTTC. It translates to CAISAGLGGRDQETQYF.

The CDR3 DNA sequence: TGCGCCAGCAGTGAGACGGGACAGGGGGCTGGAAACACCATATATTTT. Translating it yields CASSETGQGAGNTIYF. The chain joins TRBV10-1 to TRBJ1-3; TRBD1 agrees at 11 bases. The length of the CDR3 is 16 residues. The trim removed 2 bases at V and 2 bases at J, leaving 2 bases unmatched. Germline CDR1 WNHNN, CDR2 SYGVQD (reference sequence).

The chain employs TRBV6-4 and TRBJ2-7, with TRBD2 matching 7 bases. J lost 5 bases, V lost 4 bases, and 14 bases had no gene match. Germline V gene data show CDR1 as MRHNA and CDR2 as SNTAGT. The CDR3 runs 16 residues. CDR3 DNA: TGTGCCAGCAGTGTCTCGACTGGGGGGGGTTCCAACGAGCAGTACTTC. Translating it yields CASSVSTGGGSNEQYF.

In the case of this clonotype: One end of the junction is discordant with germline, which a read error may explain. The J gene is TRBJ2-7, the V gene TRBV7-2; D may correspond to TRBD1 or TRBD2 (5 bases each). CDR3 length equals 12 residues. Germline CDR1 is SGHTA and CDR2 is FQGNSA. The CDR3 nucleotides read TGTGCCAGCAGCCTGTGGGGCTACACGGAGGCCTTC. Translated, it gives CASSLWGYTEAF.

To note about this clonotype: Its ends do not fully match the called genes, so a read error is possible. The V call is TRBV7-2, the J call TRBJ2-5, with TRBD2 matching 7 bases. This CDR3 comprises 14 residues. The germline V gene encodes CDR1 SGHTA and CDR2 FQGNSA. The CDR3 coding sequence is TGTGCCAGCAGCGCGGGACGGGGGGATCAGCCCCAGCATTTC. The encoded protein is CASSAGRGDQPQHF.

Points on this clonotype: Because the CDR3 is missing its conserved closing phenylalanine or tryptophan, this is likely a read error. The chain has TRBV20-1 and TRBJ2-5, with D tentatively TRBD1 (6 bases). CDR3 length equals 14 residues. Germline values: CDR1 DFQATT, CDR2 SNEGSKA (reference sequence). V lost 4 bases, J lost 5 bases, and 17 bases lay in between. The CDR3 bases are TGCAGTGCTAAGGGGGACACGGGCACCGAGACCCAGTACCTC. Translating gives CSAKGDTGTETQYL.

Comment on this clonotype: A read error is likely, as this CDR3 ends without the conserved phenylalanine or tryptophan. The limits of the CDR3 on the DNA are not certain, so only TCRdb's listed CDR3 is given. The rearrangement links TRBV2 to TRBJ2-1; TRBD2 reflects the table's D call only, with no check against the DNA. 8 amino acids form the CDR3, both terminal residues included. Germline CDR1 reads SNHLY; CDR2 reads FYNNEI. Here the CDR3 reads CASRGGVA.

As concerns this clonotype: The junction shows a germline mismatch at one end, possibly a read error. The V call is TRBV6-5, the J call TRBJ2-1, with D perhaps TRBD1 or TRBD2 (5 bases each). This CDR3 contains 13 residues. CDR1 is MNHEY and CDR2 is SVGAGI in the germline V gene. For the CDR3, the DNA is TGCGCCAGCAGCAGGGAGATGTCGCGAGAGCAGTTCTTC. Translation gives CASSREMSREQFF.

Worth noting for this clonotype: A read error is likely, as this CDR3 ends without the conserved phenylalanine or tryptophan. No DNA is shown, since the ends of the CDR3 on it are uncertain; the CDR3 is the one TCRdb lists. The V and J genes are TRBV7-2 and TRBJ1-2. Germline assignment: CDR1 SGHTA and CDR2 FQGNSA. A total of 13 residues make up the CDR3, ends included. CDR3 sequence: CASSFADPNYGNT.

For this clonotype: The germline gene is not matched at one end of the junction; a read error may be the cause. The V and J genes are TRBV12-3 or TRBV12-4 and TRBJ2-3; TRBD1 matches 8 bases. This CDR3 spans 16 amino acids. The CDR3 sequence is CATSIRSGQVPGTRYF. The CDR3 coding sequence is TGTGCCACCAGCATAAGATCGGGACAGGTGCCGGGTACGCGGTATTTT.

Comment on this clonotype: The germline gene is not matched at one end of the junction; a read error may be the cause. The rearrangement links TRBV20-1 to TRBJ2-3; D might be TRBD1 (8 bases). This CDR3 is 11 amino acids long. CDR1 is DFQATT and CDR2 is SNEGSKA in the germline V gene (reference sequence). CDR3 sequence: CSARRTGTNNF. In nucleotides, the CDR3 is TGCAGTGCACGGAGGACAGGGACTAATAATTTT.

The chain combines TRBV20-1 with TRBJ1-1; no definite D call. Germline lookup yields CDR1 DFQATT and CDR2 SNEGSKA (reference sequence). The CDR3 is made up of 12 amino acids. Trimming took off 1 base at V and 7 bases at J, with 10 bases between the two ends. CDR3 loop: CSARGVLVEAFF. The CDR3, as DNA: TGCAGTGCTAGAGGAGTTTTGGTTGAAGCTTTCTTT.

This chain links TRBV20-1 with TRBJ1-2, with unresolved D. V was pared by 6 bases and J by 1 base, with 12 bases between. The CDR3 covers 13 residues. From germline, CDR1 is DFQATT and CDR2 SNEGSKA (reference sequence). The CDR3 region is CSANNTNNYGYTF. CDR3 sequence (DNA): TGCAGTGCCAATAACACCAATAACTATGGCTACACCTTC.

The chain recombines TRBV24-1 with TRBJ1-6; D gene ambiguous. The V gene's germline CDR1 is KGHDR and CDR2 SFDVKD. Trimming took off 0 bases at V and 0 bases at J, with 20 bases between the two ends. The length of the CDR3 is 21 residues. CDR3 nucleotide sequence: TGTGCCACCAGTGATTTGTCCCGGCCTCTGCAGCTGTGCTCCTATAATTCACCCCTCCACTTT. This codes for CATSDLSRPLQLCSYNSPLHF.

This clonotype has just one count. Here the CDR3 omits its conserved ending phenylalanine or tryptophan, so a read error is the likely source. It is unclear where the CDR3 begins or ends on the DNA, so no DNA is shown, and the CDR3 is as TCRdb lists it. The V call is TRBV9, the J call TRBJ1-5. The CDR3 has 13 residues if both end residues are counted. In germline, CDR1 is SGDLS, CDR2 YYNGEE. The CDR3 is CASSVAPSVSYNV.